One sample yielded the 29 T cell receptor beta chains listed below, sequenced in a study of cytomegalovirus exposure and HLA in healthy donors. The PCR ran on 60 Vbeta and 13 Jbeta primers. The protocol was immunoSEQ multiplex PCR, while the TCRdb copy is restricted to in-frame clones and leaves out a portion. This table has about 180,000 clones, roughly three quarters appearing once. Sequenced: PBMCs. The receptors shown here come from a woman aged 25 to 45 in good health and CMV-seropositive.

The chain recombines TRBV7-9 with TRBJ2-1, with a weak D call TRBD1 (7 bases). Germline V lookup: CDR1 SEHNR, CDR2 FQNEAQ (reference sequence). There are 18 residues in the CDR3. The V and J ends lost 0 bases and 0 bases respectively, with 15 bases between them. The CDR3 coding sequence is TGTGCCAGCAGCTTAGCGCAGGGGGGTGGGAGCTCCTACAATGAGCAGTTCTTC. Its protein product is CASSLAQGGGSSYNEQFF.

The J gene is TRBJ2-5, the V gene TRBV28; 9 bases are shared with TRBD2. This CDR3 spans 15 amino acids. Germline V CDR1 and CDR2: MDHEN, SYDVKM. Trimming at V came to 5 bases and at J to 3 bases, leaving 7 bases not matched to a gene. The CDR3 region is CASSQRGAGEETQYF. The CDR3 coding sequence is TGTGCCAGCAGTCAGCGGGGGGCAGGAGAAGAGACCCAGTACTTC. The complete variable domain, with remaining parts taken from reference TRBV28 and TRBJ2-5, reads DVKVTQSSRYLVKRTGEKVFLECVQDMDHENMFWYRQDPGLGLRLIYFSYDVKMKEKGDIPEGYSVSREKKERFSLILESASTNQTSMYLCASSQRGAGEETQYFGPGTRLLVL.

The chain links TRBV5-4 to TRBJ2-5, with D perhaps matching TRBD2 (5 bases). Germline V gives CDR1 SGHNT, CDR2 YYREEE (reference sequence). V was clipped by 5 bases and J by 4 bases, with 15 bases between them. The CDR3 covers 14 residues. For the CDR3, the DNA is TGTGCCAGCAGGGAGGACTTACCGCTAGAGACCCAGTACTTC. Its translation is CASREDLPLETQYF.

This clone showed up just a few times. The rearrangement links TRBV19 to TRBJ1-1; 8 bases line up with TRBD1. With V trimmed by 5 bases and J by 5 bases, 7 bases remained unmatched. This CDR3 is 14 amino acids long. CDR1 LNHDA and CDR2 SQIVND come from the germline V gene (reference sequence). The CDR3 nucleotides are TGTGCCAGTAGTCCAATCACAGGGGGAACTGAAGCTTTCTTT. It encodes CASSPITGGTEAFF. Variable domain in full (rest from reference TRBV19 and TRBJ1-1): DGGITQSPKYLFRKEGQNVTLSCEQNLNHDAMYWYRQDPGQGLRLIYYSQIVNDFQKGDIAEGYSVSREKKESFPLTVTSAQKNPTAFYLCASSPITGGTEAFFGQGTRLTVV.

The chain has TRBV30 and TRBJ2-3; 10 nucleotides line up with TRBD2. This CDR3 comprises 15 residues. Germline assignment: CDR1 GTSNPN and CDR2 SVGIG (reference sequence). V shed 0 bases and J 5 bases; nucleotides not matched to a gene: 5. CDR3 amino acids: CAWSVNSGGRDTQYF. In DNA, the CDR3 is TGTGCCTGGAGTGTCAATAGCGGGGGGAGAGATACGCAGTATTTT. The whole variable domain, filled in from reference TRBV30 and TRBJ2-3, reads SQTIHQWPATLVQPVGSPLSLECTVEGTSNPNLYWYRQAAGRGLQLLFYSVGIGQISSEVPQNLSASRPQDRQFILSSKKLLLSDSGFYLCAWSVNSGGRDTQYFGPGTRLTVL.

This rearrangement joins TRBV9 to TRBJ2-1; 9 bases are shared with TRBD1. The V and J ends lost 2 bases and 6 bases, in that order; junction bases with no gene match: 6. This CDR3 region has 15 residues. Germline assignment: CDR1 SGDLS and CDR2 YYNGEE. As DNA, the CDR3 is TGTGCCAGCAGCGTGGTTGGGACAGGGACCAATGAGCAGTTCTTC. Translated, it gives CASSVVGTGTNEQFF.

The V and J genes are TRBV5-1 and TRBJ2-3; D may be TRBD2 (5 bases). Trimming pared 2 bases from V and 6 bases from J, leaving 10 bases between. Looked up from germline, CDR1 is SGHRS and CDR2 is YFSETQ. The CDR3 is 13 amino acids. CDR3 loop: CASSLLQRDTQYF. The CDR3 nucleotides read TGCGCCAGCAGCTTACTACAGCGGGATACGCAGTATTTT.

The DNA of the CDR3 is TGTGCCAGCTCACCAGGGACAGGGGGCAATTCACCCCTCCACTTT. Its translation: CASSPGTGGNSPLHF. J is TRBJ1-6 and V is TRBV18; 12 bases agree with TRBD1. Germline V gene lookup returns CDR1 KGHSH and CDR2 LQKENI. The CDR3 is 15 amino acids. The V gene end was trimmed by 2 bases and the J gene end by 7 bases; junction bases not matched to a gene: 0.

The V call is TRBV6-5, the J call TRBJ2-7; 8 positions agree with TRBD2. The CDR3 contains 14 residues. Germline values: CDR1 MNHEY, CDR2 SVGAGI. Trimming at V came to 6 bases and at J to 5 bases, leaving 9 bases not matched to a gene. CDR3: CASSDRGGRDEQYF. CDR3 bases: TGTGCCAGCAGCGATCGGGGGGGCCGCGACGAGCAGTACTTC.

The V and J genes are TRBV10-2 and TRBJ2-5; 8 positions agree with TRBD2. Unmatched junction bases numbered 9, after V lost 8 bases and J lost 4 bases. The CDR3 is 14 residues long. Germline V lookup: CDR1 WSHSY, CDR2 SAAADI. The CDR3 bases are TGCGCCAGCGCCGGGAGGGAAGAGGGAGAGACCCAGTACTTC. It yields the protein CASAGREEGETQYF.

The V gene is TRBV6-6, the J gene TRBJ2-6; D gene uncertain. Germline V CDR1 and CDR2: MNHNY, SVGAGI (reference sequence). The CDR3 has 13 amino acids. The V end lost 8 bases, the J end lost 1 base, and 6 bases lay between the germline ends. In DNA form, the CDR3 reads TGTGCCAGCGCACTTTCTGGGGCCAACGTCCTGACTTTC. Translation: CASALSGANVLTF.

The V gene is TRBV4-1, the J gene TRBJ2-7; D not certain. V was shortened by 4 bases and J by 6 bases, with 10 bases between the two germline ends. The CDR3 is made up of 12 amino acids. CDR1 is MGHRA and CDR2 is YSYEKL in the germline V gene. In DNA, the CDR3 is TGCGCCAGCAGCCCGGTCCTCGGCGAGCAGTACTTC. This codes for CASSPVLGEQYF.

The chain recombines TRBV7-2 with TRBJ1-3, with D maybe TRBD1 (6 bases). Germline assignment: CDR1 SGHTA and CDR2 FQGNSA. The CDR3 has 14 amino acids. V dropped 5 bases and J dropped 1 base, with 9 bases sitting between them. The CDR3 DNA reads TGTGCCAGCAGCCTGGGACAATCTGGAAACACCATATATTTT. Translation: CASSLGQSGNTIYF.

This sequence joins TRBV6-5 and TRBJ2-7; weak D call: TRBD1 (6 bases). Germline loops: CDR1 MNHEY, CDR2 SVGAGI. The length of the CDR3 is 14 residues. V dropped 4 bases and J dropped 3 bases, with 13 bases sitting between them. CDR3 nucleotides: TGTGCCAGCAGTTCGGCTAGGGGGAACTACGAGCAGTACTTC. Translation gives CASSSARGNYEQYF.

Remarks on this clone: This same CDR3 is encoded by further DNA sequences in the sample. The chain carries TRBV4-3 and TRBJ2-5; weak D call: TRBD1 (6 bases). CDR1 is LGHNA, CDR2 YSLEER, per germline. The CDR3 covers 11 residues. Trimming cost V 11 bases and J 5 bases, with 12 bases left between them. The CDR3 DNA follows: TGCGCCCCGGGAAGGGGGGAGACCCAGTACTTC. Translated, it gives CAPGRGETQYF.

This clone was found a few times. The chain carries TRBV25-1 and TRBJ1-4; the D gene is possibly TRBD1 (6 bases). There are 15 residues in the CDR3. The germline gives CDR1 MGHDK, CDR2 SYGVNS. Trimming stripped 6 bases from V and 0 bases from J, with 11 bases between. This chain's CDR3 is CASRGHGTTNEKLFF. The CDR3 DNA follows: TGTGCCAGCAGGGGACACGGAACAACTAATGAAAAACTGTTTTTT.

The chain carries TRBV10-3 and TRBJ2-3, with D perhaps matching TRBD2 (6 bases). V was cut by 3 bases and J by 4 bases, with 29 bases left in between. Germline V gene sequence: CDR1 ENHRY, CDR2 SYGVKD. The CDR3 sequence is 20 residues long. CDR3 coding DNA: TGTGCCATCAGTGACCCTAAGTCCCTACTAGCTACGGCAGGTCCAGATACGCAGTATTTT. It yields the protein CAISDPKSLLATAGPDTQYF.

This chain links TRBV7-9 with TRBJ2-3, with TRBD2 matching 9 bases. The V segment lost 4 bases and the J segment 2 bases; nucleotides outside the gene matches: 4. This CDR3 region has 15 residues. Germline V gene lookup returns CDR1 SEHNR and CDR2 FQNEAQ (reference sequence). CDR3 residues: CASSSRTSVTDTQYF. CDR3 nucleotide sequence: TGTGCCAGCAGCTCCCGGACTAGCGTCACAGATACGCAGTATTTT.

The CDR3 region has the DNA TGTGCCAGCACCTGGGGGCCTCAGCCCCAGCATTTT. This sequence encodes CASTWGPQPQHF. The V call is TRBV28, the J call TRBJ1-5; TRBD1 might be the D (6 bases). This CDR3 region has 12 residues. Per the germline V gene, CDR1 is MDHEN and CDR2 is SYDVKM. Trimming took off 7 bases at V and 6 bases at J, with 10 bases between the two ends.

The CDR3 protein is CASSLRQGGEQYF. In DNA, the CDR3 is TGTGCCAGCAGCTTGCGGCAGGGTGGCGAGCAGTACTTC. The V call is TRBV7-2, the J call TRBJ2-5; D is perhaps TRBD1 (5 bases). The DNA matches TRBJ2-7 better at its end, which makes the J call doubtful. The CDR3 sequence is 13 residues long. Germline values: CDR1 SGHTA, CDR2 FQGNSA.

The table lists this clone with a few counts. Here the CDR3 DNA reads TGTGCCAGCAGCGTAGGGGAGGTTACGGAAGAGACCCAGTACTTC. It encodes CASSVGEVTEETQYF. This chain uses TRBV9 with TRBJ2-5; D possibly corresponds to TRBD2 (6 bases). This CDR3 has 15 amino acids. Trimming left V 0 bases short and J 3 bases short, with 12 bases between. CDR1 and CDR2 from the germline V gene are SGDLS and YYNGEE.

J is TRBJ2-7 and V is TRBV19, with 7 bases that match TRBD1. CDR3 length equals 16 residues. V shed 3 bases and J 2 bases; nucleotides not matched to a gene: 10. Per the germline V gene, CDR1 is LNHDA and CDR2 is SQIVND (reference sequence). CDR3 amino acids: CASSILSTGPTYEQYF. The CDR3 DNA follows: TGTGCCAGTAGTATCTTGTCGACAGGGCCGACCTACGAGCAGTACTTC.

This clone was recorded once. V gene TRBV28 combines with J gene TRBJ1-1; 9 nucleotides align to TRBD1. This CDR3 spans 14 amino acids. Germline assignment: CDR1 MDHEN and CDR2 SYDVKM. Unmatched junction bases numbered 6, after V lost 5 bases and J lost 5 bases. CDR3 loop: CASSHYRGLTEAFF. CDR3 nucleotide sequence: TGTGCCAGCAGTCATTACAGGGGGCTAACTGAAGCTTTCTTT.

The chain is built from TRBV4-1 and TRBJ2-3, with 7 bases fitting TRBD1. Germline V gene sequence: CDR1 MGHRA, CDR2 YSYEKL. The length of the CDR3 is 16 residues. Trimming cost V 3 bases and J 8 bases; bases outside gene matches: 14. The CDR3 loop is CASSHPRQGESATQYF. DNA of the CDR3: TGCGCCAGCAGCCACCCCCGACAGGGAGAGAGCGCTACGCAGTATTTT.

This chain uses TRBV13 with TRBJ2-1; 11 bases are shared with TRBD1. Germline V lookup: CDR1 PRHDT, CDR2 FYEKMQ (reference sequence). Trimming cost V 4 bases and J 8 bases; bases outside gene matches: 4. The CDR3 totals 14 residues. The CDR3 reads CASSSGQGGDEQFF. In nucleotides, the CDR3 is TGTGCCAGCAGCTCGGGACAGGGGGGCGATGAGCAGTTCTTC.

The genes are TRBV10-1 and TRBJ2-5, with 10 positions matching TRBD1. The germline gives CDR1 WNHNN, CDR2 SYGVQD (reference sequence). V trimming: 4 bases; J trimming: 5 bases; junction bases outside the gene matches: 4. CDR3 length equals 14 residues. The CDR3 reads CASSGQGARETQYF. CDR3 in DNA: TGCGCCAGCAGTGGACAGGGGGCTCGGGAGACCCAGTACTTC.

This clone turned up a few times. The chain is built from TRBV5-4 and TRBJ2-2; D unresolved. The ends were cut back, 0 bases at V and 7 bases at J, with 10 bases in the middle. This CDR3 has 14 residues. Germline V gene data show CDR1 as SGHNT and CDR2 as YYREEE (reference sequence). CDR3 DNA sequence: TGTGCCAGCAGCTTGGCGGCGGCTGTCGGGGAGCTGTTTTTT. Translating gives CASSLAAAVGELFF. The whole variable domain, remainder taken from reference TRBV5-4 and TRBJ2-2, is ETGVTQSPTHLIKTRGQQVTLRCSSQSGHNTVSWYQQALGQGPQFIFQYYREEENGRGNFPPRFSGLQFPNYSSELNVNALELDDSALYLCASSLAAAVGELFFGEGSRLTVL.

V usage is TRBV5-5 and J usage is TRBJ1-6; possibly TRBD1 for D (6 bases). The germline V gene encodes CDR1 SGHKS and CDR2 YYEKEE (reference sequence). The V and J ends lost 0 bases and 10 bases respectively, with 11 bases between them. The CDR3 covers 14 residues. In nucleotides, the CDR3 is TGTGCCAGCAGCTTGGAAAGGGGGAACTCACCCCTCCACTTT. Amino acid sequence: CASSLERGNSPLHF.

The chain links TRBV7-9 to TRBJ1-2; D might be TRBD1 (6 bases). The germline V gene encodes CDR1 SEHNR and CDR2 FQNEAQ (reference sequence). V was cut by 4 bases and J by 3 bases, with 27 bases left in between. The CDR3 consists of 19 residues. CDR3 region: CASSSNRAPGEGGDYGYTF. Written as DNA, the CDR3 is TGTGCCAGCAGCTCCAACCGCGCCCCCGGGGAGGGGGGTGACTATGGCTACACCTTC.